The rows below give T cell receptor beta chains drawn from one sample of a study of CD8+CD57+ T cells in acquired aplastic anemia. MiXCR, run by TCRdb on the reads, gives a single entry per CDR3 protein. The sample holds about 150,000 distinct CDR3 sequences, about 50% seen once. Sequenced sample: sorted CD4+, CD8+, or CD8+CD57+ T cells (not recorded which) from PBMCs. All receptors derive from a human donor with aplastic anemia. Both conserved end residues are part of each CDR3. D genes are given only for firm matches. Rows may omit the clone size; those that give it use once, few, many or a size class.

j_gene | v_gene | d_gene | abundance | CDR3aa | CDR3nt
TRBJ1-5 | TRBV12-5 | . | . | CASGQGGLNQPQHF | TGTGCTAGTGGCCAGGGAGGGTTAAATCAGCCCCAGCATTTT
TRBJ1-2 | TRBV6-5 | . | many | CASSYSGGSGYGYTF | TGTGCCAGCAGTTACTCGGGCGGCTCGGGGTATGGCTACACCTTC
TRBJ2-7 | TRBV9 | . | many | CASSAGSGNEQYF | TGTGCCAGCAGCGCGGGTTCCGGGAACGAGCAGTACTTC
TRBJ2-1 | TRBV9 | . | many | CASVPMDGSYNEQFF | TGTGCCAGCGTTCCCATGGATGGTTCCTACAATGAGCAGTTCTTC
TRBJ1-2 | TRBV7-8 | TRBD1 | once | CASSLGTGVGGYTF | TGTGCCAGCAGCTTAGGTACAGGGGTTGGAGGCTACACCTTC
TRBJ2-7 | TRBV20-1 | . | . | CSAHPSDYEQYF | TGCAGTGCGCACCCCAGCGACTACGAGCAGTACTTC
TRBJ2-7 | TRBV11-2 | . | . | CASSMGGPNSYEQYF | TGTGCCAGCAGCATGGGGGGACCTAACTCCTACGAGCAGTACTTC
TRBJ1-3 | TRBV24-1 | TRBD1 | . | CATTNRGSPGNTIYF | TGTGCCACCACAAACAGGGGTTCACCTGGAAACACCATATATTTT
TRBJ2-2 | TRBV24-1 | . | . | CATSDRTRGFTGELFF | TGTGCCACCAGTGACCGAACAAGGGGATTTACCGGGGAGCTGTTTTTT
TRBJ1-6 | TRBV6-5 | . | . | CASSYESRLSPLHF | TGTGCCAGCAGTTACGAAAGCAGGCTTTCACCCCTCCACTTT
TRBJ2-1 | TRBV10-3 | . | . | CAISVGTGMNEQFF | TGTGCCATCAGTGTGGGAACAGGGATGAATGAGCAGTTCTTC
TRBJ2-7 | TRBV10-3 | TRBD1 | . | CATGSGTGGPSSYEQYF | TGTGCCACGGGTTCCGGGACAGGGGGTCCTAGCAGCTACGAGCAGTACTTC
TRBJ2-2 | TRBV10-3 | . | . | CASRRGGNTGELFF | TGTGCCAGCAGAAGAGGGGGAAACACCGGGGAGCTGTTTTTT
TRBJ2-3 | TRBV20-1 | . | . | CSAVGVGGTDTQYF | TGCAGTGCCGTGGGGGTAGGAGGCACAGATACGCAGTATTTT
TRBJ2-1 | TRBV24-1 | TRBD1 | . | CATSRRQGPNYNEQFF | TGTGCCACCAGTCGACGACAGGGCCCGAACTACAATGAGCAGTTCTTC
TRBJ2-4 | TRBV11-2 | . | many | CATGSRQGHIQYF | TGTGCCACAGGCTCCCGGCAGGGACACATTCAGTACTTC
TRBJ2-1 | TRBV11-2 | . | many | CASSTYRSSYNEQFF | TGTGCCAGCAGCACCTACAGGAGCTCCTACAATGAGCAGTTCTTC
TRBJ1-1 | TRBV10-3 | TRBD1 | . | CALQGSPEAFF | TGTGCCCTACAGGGGAGCCCTGAAGCTTTCTTT
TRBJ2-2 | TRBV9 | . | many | CASSVGGRDTGELFF | TGTGCCAGCAGCGTCGGAGGGCGGGACACCGGGGAGCTGTTTTTT
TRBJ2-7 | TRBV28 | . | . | CASSRGPLAREQYF | TGTGCCAGCAGTCGGGGACCATTAGCGAGGGAGCAGTACTTC
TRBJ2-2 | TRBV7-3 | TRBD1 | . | CASSPNLDRGRTGEPFF | TGTGCCAGCAGCCCGAACTTGGACAGGGGGCGAACCGGGGAGCCGTTTTTT
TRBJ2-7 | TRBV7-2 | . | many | CASGNRDTYEQYF | TGTGCCAGCGGAAACAGGGACACCTACGAGCAGTACTTC
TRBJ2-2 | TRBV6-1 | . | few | CASNPGINAGELFF | TGTGCCAGCAATCCGGGGATAAACGCCGGGGAGCTGTTTTTT
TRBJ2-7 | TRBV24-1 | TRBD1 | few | CATSDPGQGSYEQYF | TGTGCCACCAGTGACCCGGGACAGGGATCGTACGAGCAGTACTTC
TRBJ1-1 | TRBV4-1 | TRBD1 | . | CASSRLADRDVVGSEAFF | TGCGCCAGCAGCCGCCTGGCGGACAGGGACGTGGTAGGCTCTGAAGCTTTCTTT
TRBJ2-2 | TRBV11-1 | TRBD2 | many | CASSWTSGKRTGELFF | TGTGCCAGCTCCTGGACTAGCGGGAAACGGACCGGGGAGCTGTTTTTT
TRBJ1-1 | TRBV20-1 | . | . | CSASFDSPNTEAFF | TGCAGTGCTAGTTTTGACAGCCCGAACACTGAAGCTTTCTTT
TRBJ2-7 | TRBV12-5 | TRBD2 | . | CAAGRDPEPYEQYF | TGTGCCGCGGGGAGGGACCCGGAACCGTACGAGCAGTACTTC
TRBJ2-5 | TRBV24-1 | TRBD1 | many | CATSDFNRGQETQYF | TGTGCCACCAGTGATTTTAACAGGGGTCAAGAGACCCAGTACTTC
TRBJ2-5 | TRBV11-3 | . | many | CASSLGRTLGETQYF | TGTGCCAGCAGCTTAGGGAGGACTTTAGGAGAGACCCAGTACTTC
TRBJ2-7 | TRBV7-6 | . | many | CASSSGGQYYEQYF | TGTGCCAGCAGCTCCGGCGGACAGTACTACGAGCAGTACTTC
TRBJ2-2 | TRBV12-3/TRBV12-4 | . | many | CASSLSATGELFF | TGTGCCAGCAGCCTCTCGGCCACCGGGGAGCTGTTTTTT
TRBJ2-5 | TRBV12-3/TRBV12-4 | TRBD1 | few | CASRLPFGQGQETQYF | TGTGCCAGCAGACTTCCTTTTGGACAGGGGCAAGAGACCCAGTACTTC
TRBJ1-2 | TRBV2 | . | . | CASRDGNYGYTF | TGTGCCAGCAGGGACGGTAACTATGGCTACACCTTC
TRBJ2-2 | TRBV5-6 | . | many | CASSGGQGVYTGELFF | TGTGCCAGCAGCGGCGGGCAGGGTGTGTACACCGGGGAGCTGTTTTTT
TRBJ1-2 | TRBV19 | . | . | CASSIVAGGYTF | TGTGCCAGTAGTATAGTGGCAGGGGGCTACACCTTC
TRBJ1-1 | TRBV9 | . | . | CASSVRQGHTAFF | TGTGCCAGCAGCGTTCGTCAGGGACATACAGCTTTCTTT
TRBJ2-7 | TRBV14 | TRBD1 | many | CASSHHPGQGSDEQYF | TGTGCCAGCAGCCATCATCCGGGACAGGGTAGCGACGAGCAGTACTTC
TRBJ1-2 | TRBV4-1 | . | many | CASSQNQGNYGYTF | TGCGCCAGCAGCCAAAATCAGGGGAACTATGGCTACACCTTC
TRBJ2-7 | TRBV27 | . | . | CASSLSYGGSYEQYF | TGTGCCAGCAGTTTATCCTATGGGGGCTCCTACGAGCAGTACTTC
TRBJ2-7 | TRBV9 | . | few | CASSAIPRDEQYF | TGTGCCAGCAGCGCAATCCCGCGGGACGAGCAGTACTTC
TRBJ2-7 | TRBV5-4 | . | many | CASSFGESEQYF | TGTGCCAGCAGCTTCGGAGAAAGCGAGCAGTACTTC
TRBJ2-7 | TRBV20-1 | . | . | CSARLKDYEQYF | TGCAGTGCAAGATTAAAGGACTACGAGCAGTACTTC
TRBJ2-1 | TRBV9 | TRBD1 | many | CASSTQRTGGSYNEQFF | TGTGCCAGCAGCACTCAGCGGACAGGGGGCTCCTACAATGAGCAGTTCTTC
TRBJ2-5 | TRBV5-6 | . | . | CASSLLIDQETQYF | TGTGCCAGCAGCTTGTTAATCGACCAAGAGACCCAGTACTTC
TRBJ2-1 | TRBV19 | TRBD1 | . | CASSQQGFRNEQFF | TGTGCCAGTAGCCAACAGGGGTTCCGGAATGAGCAGTTCTTC
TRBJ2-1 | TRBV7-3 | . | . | CASSPQAVNEQFF | TGTGCCAGCAGCCCACAAGCCGTCAATGAGCAGTTCTTC
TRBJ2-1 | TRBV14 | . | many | CASSHRPFGDEQFF | TGTGCCAGCAGCCATCGACCCTTTGGGGATGAGCAGTTCTTC
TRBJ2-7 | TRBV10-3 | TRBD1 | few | CASSEQTGYEQYF | TGTGCCAGCAGTGAACAGACAGGGTACGAGCAGTACTTC
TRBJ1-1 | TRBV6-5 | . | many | CASVSRTEAFF | TGTGCCAGCGTGAGTCGGACTGAAGCTTTCTTT
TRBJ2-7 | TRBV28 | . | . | CASSPPLTGPGSNLYEQYF | TGTGCCAGCAGCCCGCCTCTCACCGGGCCGGGATCTAACCTCTACGAGCAGTACTTC
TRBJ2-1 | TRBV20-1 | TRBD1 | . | CSARTTGEQFF | TGCAGTGCTAGAACGACAGGGGAGCAGTTCTTC
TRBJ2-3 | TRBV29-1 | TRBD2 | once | CSVEDRASGSDTQYF | TGCAGCGTTGAAGATAGGGCTAGCGGGAGCGATACGCAGTATTTT
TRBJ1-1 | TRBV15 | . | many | CATSDGGTNTEAFF | TGTGCCACCAGCGACGGGGGCACGAACACTGAAGCTTTCTTT
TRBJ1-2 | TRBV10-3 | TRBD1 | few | CAIHTGTENYGYTF | TGTGCCATCCATACCGGGACAGAAAACTATGGCTACACCTTC
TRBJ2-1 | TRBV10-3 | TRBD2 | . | CAIRIGLAYYNEQFF | TGTGCCATCCGAATAGGACTAGCGTACTACAATGAGCAGTTCTTC
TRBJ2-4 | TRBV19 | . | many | CASSIPLGGQAKNIQYF | TGTGCCAGTAGTATACCCCTCGGGGGGCAGGCCAAAAACATTCAGTACTTC